The 27 T cell receptor beta chains in this list originate from one sample, sequenced in a study of T cell changes during pregnancy in multiple sclerosis. Sequencing used immunoSEQ multiplex PCR; TCRdb keeps in-frame clones, though not all of them. The sample includes around 83,000 clones, 85% to 95% seen only once; the top ten take about 0.45%. The source was CD4+ T cells from peripheral blood mononuclear cells, collected in the second trimester of pregnancy. The receptors were gathered from a female donor with multiple sclerosis, enrolled in a pregnancy study.

This clone was seen only once. The rearrangement uses TRBV27 and TRBJ1-2, with 8 nucleotides matching TRBD1. The CDR3 length is 15 residues. Per the germline V gene, CDR1 is MNHEY and CDR2 is SMNVEV (reference sequence). Trimming at V came to 5 bases and at J to 4 bases, leaving 9 bases not matched to a gene. The chain's CDR3 is CASSKDRANFYGYTF. The CDR3 DNA reads as TGTGCCAGCAGTAAGGACAGGGCGAACTTCTATGGCTACACCTTC.

The V gene is TRBV28, the J gene TRBJ2-7, with a weak D call TRBD2 (6 bases). V lost 3 bases and J lost 6, with 12 bases in between. Germline assignment: CDR1 MDHEN and CDR2 SYDVKM. CDR3 length: 13 residues. This CDR3 reads CASSFGGNGEQYF. The CDR3 DNA reads as TGTGCCAGCAGTTTTGGAGGGAACGGCGAGCAGTACTTC.

The rearrangement uses TRBV9 and TRBJ1-3, with a tentative D call TRBD1 (6 bases). V was shortened by 4 bases and J by 2 bases, with 13 bases between the two germline ends. This CDR3 is 15 amino acids long. Germline CDR1 SGDLS, CDR2 YYNGEE. The CDR3 nucleotides read TGTGCCAGCAGCTTACAGGGTACAGCTGGAAACACCATATATTTT. Its translation is CASSLQGTAGNTIYF.

V is TRBV9 and J is TRBJ1-3, with D tentatively TRBD1 (5 bases). This CDR3 spans 12 amino acids. Trimming removed 4 bases from V and 8 bases from J, with 10 bases in between. Germline V gene lookup returns CDR1 SGDLS and CDR2 YYNGEE. The CDR3 spells CASSPWGDTIYF. CDR3 DNA: TGTGCCAGCAGCCCCTGGGGGGACACCATATATTTT.

The chain recombines TRBV5-5 with TRBJ2-2; the D gene is possibly TRBD2 (6 bases). This CDR3 has 14 residues. Per germline, CDR1 SGHKS and CDR2 YYEKEE (reference sequence). Between the trimmed V and J ends, which lost 3 bases and 4 bases, there was a span of 10 bases. This CDR3 is CASSSMGGTGELFF. CDR3 DNA: TGTGCCAGCAGCTCCATGGGGGGCACCGGGGAGCTGTTTTTT.

The chain employs TRBV12-1 and TRBJ2-5; TRBD2, the table's D call, lacks a check against the DNA. TRBV12-1 is flagged as a pseudogene. CDR3 length: 15 amino acids. CDR3 sequence reads: CASSFVYRTGGTQYF. In nucleotides, the CDR3 is TGTGCCAGCAGCTTTGTCTACCGCACCGGGGGGACCCAGTACTTC.

The chain is built from TRBV5-1 and TRBJ2-1; 9 bases are a match to TRBD2. The CDR3 extends over 16 amino acids. Per germline, CDR1 SGHRS and CDR2 YFSETQ. The trim removed 0 bases at V and 7 bases at J, leaving 8 bases unmatched. CDR3 amino acids: CASSLDLAGAQNEQFF. CDR3 in DNA: TGCGCCAGCAGCTTGGATTTAGCGGGAGCGCAGAATGAGCAGTTCTTC.

The chain employs TRBV4-1 and TRBJ1-6; 9 bases fit TRBD1. The length of the CDR3 is 19 residues. Germline V gene sequence: CDR1 MGHRA, CDR2 YSYEKL. After removal of 0 bases from V and 6 bases from J, the junction contained 12 bases not matched to a gene. The CDR3 region is CASSQEFFRDRVINSPLHF. CDR3 DNA sequence: TGCGCCAGCAGCCAAGAATTTTTCCGGGACAGGGTTATTAATTCACCCCTCCACTTT.

The J gene is TRBJ2-3, the V gene TRBV27; TRBD2 agrees at 7 bases. The CDR3 totals 16 residues. The V gene's germline CDR1 is MNHEY and CDR2 SMNVEV (reference sequence). V trimming: 4 bases; J trimming: 5 bases; junction bases outside the gene matches: 12. The CDR3 DNA follows: TGTGCCAGCAGTTCCCGGACTAGGTTCGGTAGAGATACGCAGTATTTT. Protein sequence: CASSSRTRFGRDTQYF.

The chain joins TRBV7-2 to TRBJ2-7; 7 bases map to TRBD1. CDR1 is SGHTA and CDR2 is FQGNSA in the germline V gene. The V gene end was trimmed by 5 bases and the J gene end by 4 bases; junction bases not matched to a gene: 11. This CDR3 comprises 15 residues. The CDR3 region has the DNA TGTGCCAGCAGCCTCCAAGGGACAGAGCATTACGAGCAGTACTTC. This encodes CASSLQGTEHYEQYF.

This clone showed up just a few times. The chain is built from TRBV9 and TRBJ2-2, with D tentatively TRBD2 (6 bases). The CDR3 contains 13 residues. V was trimmed by 5 bases and J by 5 bases, leaving 10 bases between them. The V gene's germline CDR1 is SGDLS and CDR2 YYNGEE. CDR3 coding DNA: TGTGCCAGCAGTAGCGGCAGGACCGGGGAGCTGTTTTTT. Translation gives CASSSGRTGELFF. Combining the CDR3 with reference TRBV9 and TRBJ2-2 gives the whole variable domain DSGVTQTPKHLITATGQRVTLRCSPRSGDLSVYWYQQSLDQGLQFLIQYYNGEERAKGNILERFSAQQFPDLHSELNLSSLELGDSALYFCASSSGRTGELFFGEGSRLTVL.

This chain connects TRBV4-3 to TRBJ2-1; 11 nucleotides agree with TRBD2. The CDR3 totals 18 residues. CDR1 is LGHNA and CDR2 is YSLEER in the germline V gene. Germline trimming cut 0 bases from V and 7 bases from J; bases unmatched to any gene: 11. The CDR3: CASSQDRMTSGVANEQFF. CDR3 in DNA: TGCGCCAGCAGCCAAGATAGAATGACTAGCGGGGTCGCGAATGAGCAGTTCTTC.

The V call is TRBV5-6, the J call TRBJ1-2; D is unresolved. The germline V gene encodes CDR1 SGHDT and CDR2 YYEEEE. The CDR3 length is 14 residues. The V end was cut by 0 bases, the J end by 7 bases, with 13 bases between. Here the CDR3 reads CASSLEAGFGGYTF. The DNA of the CDR3 is TGTGCCAGCAGCTTGGAAGCGGGTTTCGGTGGCTACACCTTC.

This clone was picked up one time. The chain carries TRBV7-6 and TRBJ2-2; TRBD2 agrees at 7 bases. Germline V lookup: CDR1 SGHVS, CDR2 FNYEAQ. The V gene end was trimmed by 5 bases and the J gene end by 3 bases; junction bases not matched to a gene: 18. The CDR3 contains 19 residues. CDR3 sequence (DNA): TGTGCCAGCAGCACCCTGACGGGAGCCGGGACTACTTACACCGGGGAGCTGTTTTTT. This encodes CASSTLTGAGTTYTGELFF.

This rearrangement joins TRBV28 to TRBJ2-7; 10 bases are a match to TRBD2. V lost 2 bases, J lost 4 bases, and 5 bases stayed unmatched. CDR1 is MDHEN and CDR2 is SYDVKM in the germline V gene. The length of the CDR3 is 15 residues. Written as DNA, the CDR3 is TGTGCCAGCAGTTTACGGACTAGCGGAAATTACGAGCAGTACTTC. Its translation is CASSLRTSGNYEQYF. Variable domain in full (rest from reference TRBV28 and TRBJ2-7): DVKVTQSSRYLVKRTGEKVFLECVQDMDHENMFWYRQDPGLGLRLIYFSYDVKMKEKGDIPEGYSVSREKKERFSLILESASTNQTSMYLCASSLRTSGNYEQYFGPGTRLTVT.

Here the CDR3 reads CASSYAGTLSSYEQYF. In DNA form, the CDR3 reads TGTGCCAGCAGTTACGCCGGGACTCTATCCTCCTACGAGCAGTACTTC. This sequence joins TRBV6-5 and TRBJ2-7; a weak D match, TRBD2 (6 bases). Germline lookup yields CDR1 MNHEY and CDR2 SVGAGI. CDR3 size: 16 residues. The V end was cut by 2 bases, the J end by 0 bases, with 14 bases between.

The chain carries TRBV21-1 and TRBJ2-7; TRBD1 is the table's D call and was not checked against the DNA. TRBV21-1 is deemed a pseudogene. The CDR3 has 17 residues. In DNA, the CDR3 is TGTGCCAGCAGCAAAGCGCTAGACAGCCGCCCGACCCACGAGCAGTACTTC. Translated, it gives CASSKALDSRPTHEQYF.

J is TRBJ1-1 and V is TRBV7-8; D not resolved. The germline V gene has CDR1 SGHVS and CDR2 FQNEAQ. The CDR3 is 15 residues long. Trimming took off 4 bases at V and 7 bases at J, with 19 bases between the two ends. The CDR3 protein is CASSSTPGASGEAFF. CDR3 DNA sequence: TGTGCCAGCAGCTCGACGCCGGGAGCCTCGGGTGAAGCTTTCTTT.

The chain couples TRBV28 to TRBJ2-5; 11 bases line up with TRBD2. CDR3 length: 15 amino acids. Germline trimming cut 6 bases from V and 2 bases from J; bases unmatched to any gene: 5. Germline V CDR1 and CDR2: MDHEN, SYDVKM. The CDR3 nucleotides are TGTGCCAGCAGATTAGCGGGAGGGCCGCAAGAGACCCAGTACTTC. Protein sequence: CASRLAGGPQETQYF.

The chain carries TRBV7-9 and TRBJ2-5, with TRBD2 matching 14 bases. The V gene end was trimmed by 2 bases and the J gene end by 7 bases; junction bases not matched to a gene: 6. The CDR3 covers 16 residues. Germline lookup yields CDR1 SEHNR and CDR2 FQNEAQ (reference sequence). The CDR3 DNA reads TGTGCCAGCAGCTTATGGGGGACTAGCGGGAGCGGGACCCAGTACTTC. Translation gives CASSLWGTSGSGTQYF.

This chain joins TRBV18 and TRBJ2-7, with 9 bases that match TRBD2. V shed 1 base, J shed 5 bases, and the junction held 6 bases outside the gene matches. The CDR3 has 15 amino acids. The germline V gene encodes CDR1 KGHSH and CDR2 LQKENI. In DNA form, the CDR3 reads TGTGCCAGCTCACCACTAGCGGGAGAGTACCACGAGCAGTACTTC. Protein: CASSPLAGEYHEQYF.

The V gene is TRBV29-1, the J gene TRBJ1-4, with a weak D call TRBD1 (5 bases). V lost 4 bases to trimming and J lost 8 bases, with 14 bases between them. Germline lookup yields CDR1 SQVTM and CDR2 ANQGSEA. This CDR3 has 13 residues. The CDR3 sequence: CSVALDMGEKLFF. The CDR3 DNA reads TGCAGCGTTGCTCTGGACATGGGAGAAAAACTGTTTTTT.

This clone showed up many times. This chain joins TRBV29-1 and TRBJ2-7; perhaps TRBD1 as D (7 bases). CDR3 length equals 15 residues. V was clipped by 5 bases and J by 2 bases, with 19 bases between them. The V gene's germline CDR1 is SQVTM and CDR2 ANQGSEA. DNA for the CDR3: TGCAGCGTTTTCACCGGCGGGACAGTTACCTACGAGCAGTACTTC. Translation gives CSVFTGGTVTYEQYF.

The chain links TRBV28 to TRBJ2-3; D is unclear. CDR1 and CDR2 (germline): MDHEN, SYDVKM. This CDR3 spans 13 amino acids. V was cut by 3 bases and J by 5 bases, with 9 bases left in between. CDR3 region: CASSLVVRDTQYF. The DNA for the CDR3 is TGTGCCAGCAGTTTGGTGGTCAGAGATACGCAGTATTTT.

This sequence joins TRBV28 and TRBJ2-5; D possibly corresponds to TRBD2 (6 bases). The CDR3 has 13 amino acids. The germline CDR1 and CDR2 sequences are MDHEN and SYDVKM. V was shortened by 2 bases and J by 9 bases, with 13 bases between the two germline ends. The CDR3, as DNA: TGTGCCAGCAGTTTAGGCGGGGTGTTGGCCCAGTACTTC. This sequence encodes CASSLGGVLAQYF.

This chain connects TRBV30 to TRBJ2-7; no clear D gene. Germline assignment: CDR1 GTSNPN and CDR2 SVGIG (reference sequence). The CDR3 totals 12 residues. Trimming removed 1 base at V and 3 bases at J, with 7 bases between. CDR3 sequence reads: CAWSESVYEQYF. The CDR3 coding sequence is TGTGCCTGGAGTGAGTCGGTCTACGAGCAGTACTTC.

There are a few counts of this clone. The chain is built from TRBV28 and TRBJ1-2, with 9 bases lining up with TRBD1. Germline lookup yields CDR1 MDHEN and CDR2 SYDVKM. The V gene end was trimmed by 6 bases and the J gene end by 4 bases; junction bases not matched to a gene: 9. The CDR3 has 15 residues. Here the CDR3 reads CASSRGQGRLYGYTF. The CDR3 nucleotides are TGTGCCAGCAGCCGCGGACAGGGGCGACTCTATGGCTACACCTTC.